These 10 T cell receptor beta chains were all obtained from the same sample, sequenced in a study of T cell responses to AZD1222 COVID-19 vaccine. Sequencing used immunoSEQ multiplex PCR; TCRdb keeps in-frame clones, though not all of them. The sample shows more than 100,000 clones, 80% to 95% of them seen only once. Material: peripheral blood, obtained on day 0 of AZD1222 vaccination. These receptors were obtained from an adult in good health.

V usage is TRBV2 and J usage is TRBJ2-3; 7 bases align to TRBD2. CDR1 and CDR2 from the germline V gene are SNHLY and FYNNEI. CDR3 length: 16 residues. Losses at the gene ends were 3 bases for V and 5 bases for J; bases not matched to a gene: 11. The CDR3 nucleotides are TGTGCCAGCAGTGAGGTCCTCGGCGGGGGTGGAGATACGCAGTATTTT. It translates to CASSEVLGGGGDTQYF. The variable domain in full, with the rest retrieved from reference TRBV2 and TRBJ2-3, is EPEVTQTPSHQVTQMGQEVILRCVPISNHLYFYWYRQILGQKVEFLVSFYNNEISEKSEIFDDQFSVERPDGSNFTLKIRSTKLEDSAMYFCASSEVLGGGGDTQYFGPGTRLTVL.

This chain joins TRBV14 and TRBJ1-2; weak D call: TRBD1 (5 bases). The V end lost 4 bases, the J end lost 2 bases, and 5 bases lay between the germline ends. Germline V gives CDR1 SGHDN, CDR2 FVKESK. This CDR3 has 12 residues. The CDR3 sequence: CASSRGNYGYTF. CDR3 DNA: TGTGCCAGCAGCCGGGGGAACTATGGCTACACCTTC.

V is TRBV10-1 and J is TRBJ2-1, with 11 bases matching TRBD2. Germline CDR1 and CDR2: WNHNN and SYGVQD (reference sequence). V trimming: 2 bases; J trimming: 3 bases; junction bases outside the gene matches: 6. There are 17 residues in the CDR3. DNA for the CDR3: TGCGCCAGCAGTGAGGCCTTCCTAGCGGGGGGCTACAATGAGCAGTTCTTC. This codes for CASSEAFLAGGYNEQFF.

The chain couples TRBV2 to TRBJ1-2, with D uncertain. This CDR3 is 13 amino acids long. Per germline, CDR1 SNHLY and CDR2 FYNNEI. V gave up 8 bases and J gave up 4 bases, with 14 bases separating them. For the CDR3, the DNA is TGTGCCAGCGCTTCAGGCTTCGGCTATGGCTACACCTTC. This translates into CASASGFGYGYTF. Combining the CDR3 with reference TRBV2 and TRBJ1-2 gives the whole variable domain EPEVTQTPSHQVTQMGQEVILRCVPISNHLYFYWYRQILGQKVEFLVSFYNNEISEKSEIFDDQFSVERPDGSNFTLKIRSTKLEDSAMYFCASASGFGYGYTFGSGTRLTVV.

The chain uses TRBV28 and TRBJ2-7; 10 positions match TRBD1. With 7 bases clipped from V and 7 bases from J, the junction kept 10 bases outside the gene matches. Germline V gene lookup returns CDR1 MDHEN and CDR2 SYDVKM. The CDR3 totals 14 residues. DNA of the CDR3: TGTGCCAGCAACCTTTCCGGGACAGGGGAAGAGCAGTACTTC. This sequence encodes CASNLSGTGEEQYF.

The CDR3 nucleotides are TGTGCCAGTAGTATGTCGTGGACGGTCGGGGAGCAGTTCTTC. As protein: CASSMSWTVGEQFF. The genes are TRBV19 and TRBJ2-1; D unclear. Trimming took 3 bases from V and 10 from J, leaving 16 bases between them. Germline-derived CDR1 and CDR2 are LNHDA and SQIVND (reference sequence). The length of the CDR3 is 14 residues.

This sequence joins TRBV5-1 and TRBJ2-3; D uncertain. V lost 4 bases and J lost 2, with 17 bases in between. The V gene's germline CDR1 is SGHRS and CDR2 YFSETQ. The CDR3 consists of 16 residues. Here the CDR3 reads CASSPVFIQFTDTQYF. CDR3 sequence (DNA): TGCGCCAGCAGCCCGGTATTTATCCAGTTCACAGATACGCAGTATTTT.

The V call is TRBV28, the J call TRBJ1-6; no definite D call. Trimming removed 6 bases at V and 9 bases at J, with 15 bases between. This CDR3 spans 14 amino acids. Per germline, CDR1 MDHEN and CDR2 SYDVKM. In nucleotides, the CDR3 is TGTGCCAGCAGCCTGGACGGCCTCGGTTCACCCCTCCACTTT. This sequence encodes CASSLDGLGSPLHF.

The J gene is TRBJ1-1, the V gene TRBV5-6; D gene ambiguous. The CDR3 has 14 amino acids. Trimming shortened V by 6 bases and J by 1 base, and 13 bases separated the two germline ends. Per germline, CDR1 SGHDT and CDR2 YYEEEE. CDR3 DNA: TGTGCCAGCACGTTGTCGGCCGGGAACACTGAAGCTTTCTTT. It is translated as CASTLSAGNTEAFF.

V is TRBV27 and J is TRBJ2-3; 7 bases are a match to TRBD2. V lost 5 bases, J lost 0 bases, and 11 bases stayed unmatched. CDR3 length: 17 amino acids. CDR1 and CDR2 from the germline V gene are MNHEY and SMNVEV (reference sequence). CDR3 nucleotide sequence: TGTGCCAGCAGTCCAATCCCCCTAGCGGAGAGCACAGATACGCAGTATTTT. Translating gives CASSPIPLAESTDTQYF.